Sequencing of this TCR beta chain was carried out in a study of blood T cell repertoires in COVID-19. Ages ranged from about 18 to 89 years, with residence in 24 US areas. Germline-derived CDR1 and CDR2 are ENHRY and SYGVKD. J gave up 3 bases and V 10 bases, and 6 bases lay outside the gene matches. The CDR3 runs 13 residues. The table came from immunoSEQ multiplex PCR; TCRdb's copy has only in-frame clones and leaves some out. The data contain some 490,000 clones, around 85% of them singletons. This clonotype originated in a woman aged 60 to 75 who had recovered from COVID-19. The rearrangement joins TRBV10-3 to TRBJ1-1; TRBD1 aligns across 9 bases. Sequenced: PBMCs or T cells enriched from blood (not recorded which). CDR3: CATTRDRDTEAFF. CDR3 nucleotides: TGTGCCACCACCCGGGACAGGGACACTGAAGCTTTCTTT.